This T cell receptor (beta chain) comes out of a study of blood T cell repertoires in COVID-19. Across the whole study: The cDNA or gDNA used as material had been derived from T cells, B-cell-depleted T cells, or PBMCs.

Trimming took off 0 bases at V and 10 bases at J, with 18 bases between the two ends. This CDR3 spans 15 amino acids. CDR1 is MGHRA, CDR2 YSYEKL, per germline. Before being deemed recovered, Cohort 3 donors had two negative PCRs, clearance, or symptom resolution. How the authors handled the data: Reference gene primer amplification yielded estimated nucleated cell counts. Repertoires were generated with immunoSEQ multiplex PCR, while TCRdb's copy carries only in-frame clones and drops some. From that table come the V and J calls and clone size; the DNA was used to work out D and trimming. Of more than 300,000 clones listed, 92% are singletons.

The sequenced sample was PBMCs or T cells enriched from blood (not recorded which). This TCR was recovered from a woman in her thirties who had recovered from COVID-19. The chain uses TRBV4-1 and TRBJ1-2; a weak D match, TRBD1 (5 bases). DNA of the CDR3: TGCGCCAGCAGCCAAGAAACTCTGGGGAGGGACCACTACACCTTC. It yields the protein CASSQETLGRDHYTF.